A selection of T cell receptor beta chains follows, all from one sample in a study of blood T cell repertoires in COVID-19. TCRdb keeps only in-frame clones here, not all; method: immunoSEQ multiplex PCR. The sample has approximately 350,000 clones, around nine tenths seen once; the top ten hold 7% to 7.5%. Specimen: peripheral blood. These receptors originate from a woman between 55 and 75 years old with COVID-19, enrolled during active disease. The CDR3 runs from the conserved cysteine through the conserved F or W. A D gene is named only where the DNA matches it firmly. Rows give clone size only sometimes, using once, few, many, or a class for an expanded clone.

J gene	V gene	D gene	clone size	CDR3 DNA	CDR3 protein
TRBJ1-1	TRBV20-1	-	-	TGCAGTGCTCCAGACACGGAAGCTTTCTTT	CSAPDTEAFF
TRBJ2-3	TRBV6-5	TRBD2	-	TGTGCCAGCAGTTCCTCCTCGCGGGGGGGCATAAATACGCAGTATTTT	CASSSSSRGGINTQYF
TRBJ1-2	TRBV10-3	-	few	TGTGCCATCACCGCAGAACCTGCCTATGGCTACACCTTC	CAITAEPAYGYTF
TRBJ1-5	TRBV7-2	TRBD1	-	TGTGCCAGCAGCTTAAGCAGGGGGCACAATCAGCCCCAGCATTTT	CASSLSRGHNQPQHF
TRBJ1-1	TRBV5-4	-	-	TGTGCCAGCACCCCCGGGGGGCCCATGAACACTGAAGCTTTCTTT	CASTPGGPMNTEAFF
TRBJ2-5	TRBV5-1	TRBD2	-	TGCGCCAGCAGCTTGTTTCAGCCCGGGACTAGCAAAGAGACCCAGTACTTC	CASSLFQPGTSKETQYF
TRBJ1-3	TRBV6-6	-	-	TGTGCCTCCAGCAACATCGGGGGTGGTGGAAACACCATATATTTT	CASSNIGGGGNTIYF
TRBJ1-2	TRBV6-2/TRBV6-3	TRBD1	-	TGTGCCAGCAGACCTCAAGGACAGGACCAGGATGGCTACACCTTC	CASRPQGQDQDGYTF
TRBJ2-1	TRBV5-6	TRBD2	-	TGTGCCAGCAGCATGGGACTAGCGGTCAATGAGCAGTTCTTC	CASSMGLAVNEQFF
TRBJ1-1	TRBV5-1	TRBD1	-	TGCGCCAGCAGCTTGGAGTCTGGTCGAGGACAGGGTAGGACGGCTTTCTTT	CASSLESGRGQGRTAFF
TRBJ1-5	TRBV10-3	-	-	TGTGCCATCAGTCCGGGAGGGTATAGCAATCAGCCCCAGCATTTT	CAISPGGYSNQPQHF
TRBJ2-1	TRBV11-2	-	-	TGTGCCAGCAGCTTAGGGGGCAGGGCCCGACGGGGGAATGAGCAGTTCTTC	CASSLGGRARRGNEQFF
TRBJ1-2	TRBV25-1	-	-	TGTGCCAGCATCGGGCAGGGTGGAAGGTTCTATGGCTACACCTTC	CASIGQGGRFYGYTF
TRBJ2-1	TRBV6-4	TRBD2	-	TGTGCCAGCAGTGTCGATAGCGGGGGGAGCGCGCAGTTCTTC	CASSVDSGGSAQFF
TRBJ2-5	TRBV15	TRBD1	-	TGTGCCACCAGCAGTTGGACAGGGCCGCAAGAGACCCAGTACTTC	CATSSWTGPQETQYF
TRBJ2-2	TRBV18	-	-	TGTGCCACGGAAGGGGGTGCCACCGGGGAGCTGTTTTTT	CATEGGATGELFF
TRBJ2-7	TRBV18	-	-	TGTGCCAGCTCACCAGCTCGGTACCACGAGCAGTACTTC	CASSPARYHEQYF
TRBJ1-2	TRBV4-1	TRBD1	-	TGCGCCAGCACCGTCGACTTCACTCGAGGGGGCCACAATGGCTACACCTTC	CASTVDFTRGGHNGYTF
TRBJ2-1	TRBV9	TRBD2	-	TGTGCCAGCAGCGATAGCCCCTCGACTAGCGGGGGGAACAATGAGCAGTTCTTC	CASSDSPSTSGGNNEQFF
TRBJ1-2	TRBV6-5	TRBD1	-	TGTGCCAGCACCCGACAGGGGATTCGGTATGGCTACACCTTC	CASTRQGIRYGYTF
TRBJ2-7	TRBV6-2/TRBV6-3	TRBD1	-	TGTGCCAGCAGTTGGACAGGGTACGAGCAGTACTTC	CASSWTGYEQYF
TRBJ2-7	TRBV7-9	-	-	TGTGCCAGCAGCCCGCCGGGGGGCCACTACGAGCAGTACTTC	CASSPPGGHYEQYF